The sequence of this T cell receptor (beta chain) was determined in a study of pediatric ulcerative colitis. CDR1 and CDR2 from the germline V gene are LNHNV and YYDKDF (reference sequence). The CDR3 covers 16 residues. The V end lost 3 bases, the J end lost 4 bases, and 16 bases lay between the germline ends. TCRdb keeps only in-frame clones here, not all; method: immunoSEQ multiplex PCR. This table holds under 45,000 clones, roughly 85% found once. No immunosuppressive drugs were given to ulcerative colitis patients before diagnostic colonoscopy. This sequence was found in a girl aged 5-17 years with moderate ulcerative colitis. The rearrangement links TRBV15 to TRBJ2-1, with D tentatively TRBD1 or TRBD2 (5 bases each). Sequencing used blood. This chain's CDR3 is CATSSLGRDGYNEQFF. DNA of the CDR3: TGTGCCACCAGCAGTTTAGGCAGGGACGGATACAATGAGCAGTTCTTC.